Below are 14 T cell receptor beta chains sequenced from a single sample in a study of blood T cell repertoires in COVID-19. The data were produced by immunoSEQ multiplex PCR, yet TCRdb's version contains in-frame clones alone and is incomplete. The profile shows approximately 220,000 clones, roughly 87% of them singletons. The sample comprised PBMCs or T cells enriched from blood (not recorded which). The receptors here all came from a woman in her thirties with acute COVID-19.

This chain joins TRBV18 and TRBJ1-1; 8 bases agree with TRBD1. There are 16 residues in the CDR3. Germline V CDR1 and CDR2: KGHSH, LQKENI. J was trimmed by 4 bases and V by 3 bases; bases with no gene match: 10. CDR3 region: CASSPFQGAIGTEAFF. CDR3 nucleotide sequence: TGTGCCAGCTCACCGTTTCAGGGGGCTATCGGCACTGAAGCTTTCTTT.

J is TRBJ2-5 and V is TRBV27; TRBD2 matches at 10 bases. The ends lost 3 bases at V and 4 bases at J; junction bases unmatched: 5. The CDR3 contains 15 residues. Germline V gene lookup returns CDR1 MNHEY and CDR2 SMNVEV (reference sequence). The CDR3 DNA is TGTGCCAGCAGTTTTAGCGGGGGGCAAGGAGAGACCCAGTACTTC. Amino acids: CASSFSGGQGETQYF.

CDR3 region: CASSHGTGANEKLFF. The CDR3 DNA reads as TGCGCCAGCAGCCACGGGACAGGGGCGAATGAAAAACTGTTTTTT. The V call is TRBV4-3, the J call TRBJ1-4; 10 bases fit TRBD1. The CDR3 has 15 residues. Germline V gene lookup returns CDR1 LGHNA and CDR2 YSLEER. The ends lost 3 bases at V and 5 bases at J; junction bases unmatched: 3.

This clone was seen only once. The CDR3 region is CASSLGQGTGYTF. The CDR3 DNA is TGTGCCAGCAGTCTGGGACAGGGGACCGGCTACACCTTC. The chain couples TRBV12-3 or TRBV12-4 to TRBJ1-2; 10 bases are a match to TRBD1. V gave up 5 bases and J gave up 8 bases; unmatched junction bases: 5. The length of the CDR3 is 13 residues.

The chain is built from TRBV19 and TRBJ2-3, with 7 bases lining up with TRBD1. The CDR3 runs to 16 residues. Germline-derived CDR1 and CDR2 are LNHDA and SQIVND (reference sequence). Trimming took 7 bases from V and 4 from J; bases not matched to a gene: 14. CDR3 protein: CASNKGQMDRPDTQYF. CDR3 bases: TGTGCCAGTAATAAGGGACAGATGGACAGACCAGATACGCAGTATTTT.

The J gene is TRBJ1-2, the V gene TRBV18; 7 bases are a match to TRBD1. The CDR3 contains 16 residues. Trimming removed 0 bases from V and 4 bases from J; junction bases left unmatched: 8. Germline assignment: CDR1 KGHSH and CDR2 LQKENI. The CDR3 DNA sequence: TGTGCCAGCTCACCACCGGGGACAGACCCCTTCTATGGCTACACCTTC. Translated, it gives CASSPPGTDPFYGYTF. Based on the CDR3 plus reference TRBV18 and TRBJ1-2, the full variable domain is NAGVMQNPRHLVRRRGQEARLRCSPMKGHSHVYWYRQLPEEGLKFMVYLQKENIIDESGMPKERFSAEFPKEGPSILRIQQVVRGDSAAYFCASSPPGTDPFYGYTFGSGTRLTVV.

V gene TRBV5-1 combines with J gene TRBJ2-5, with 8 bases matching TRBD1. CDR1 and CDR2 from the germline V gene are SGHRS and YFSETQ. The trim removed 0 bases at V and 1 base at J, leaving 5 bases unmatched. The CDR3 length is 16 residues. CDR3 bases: TGCGCCAGCAGCTTGGTCCGGACAGGGAGCCAAGAGACCCAGTACTTC. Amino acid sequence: CASSLVRTGSQETQYF.

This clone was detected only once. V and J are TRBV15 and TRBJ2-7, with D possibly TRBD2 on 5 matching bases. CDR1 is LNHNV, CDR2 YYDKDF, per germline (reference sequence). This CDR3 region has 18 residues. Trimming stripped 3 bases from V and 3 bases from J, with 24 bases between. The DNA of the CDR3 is TGTGCCACCAGCAGGGGGAGAGGCCTCCGGGCGGATGGCTACGAGCAGTACTTC. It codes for CATSRGRGLRADGYEQYF.

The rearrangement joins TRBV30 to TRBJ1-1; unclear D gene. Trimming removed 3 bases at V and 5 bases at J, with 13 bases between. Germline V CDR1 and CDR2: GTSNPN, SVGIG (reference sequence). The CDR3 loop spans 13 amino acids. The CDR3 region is CAWRTLPGTEAFF. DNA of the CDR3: TGTGCCTGGAGAACGTTACCGGGTACTGAAGCTTTCTTT.

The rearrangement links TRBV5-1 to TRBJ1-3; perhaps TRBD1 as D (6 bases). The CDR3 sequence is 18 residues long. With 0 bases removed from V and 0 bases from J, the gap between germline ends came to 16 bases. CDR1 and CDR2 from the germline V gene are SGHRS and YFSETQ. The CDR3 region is CASSLEVWDKSSGNTIYF. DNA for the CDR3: TGCGCCAGCAGCTTGGAAGTCTGGGACAAAAGCTCTGGAAACACCATATATTTT.

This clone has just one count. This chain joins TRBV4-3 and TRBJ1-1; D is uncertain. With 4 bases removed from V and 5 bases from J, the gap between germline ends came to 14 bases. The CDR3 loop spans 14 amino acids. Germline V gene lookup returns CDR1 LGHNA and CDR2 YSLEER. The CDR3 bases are TGCGCCAGCAGCCCGGGCAGAAGGACTACTGAAGCTTTCTTT. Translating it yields CASSPGRRTTEAFF.

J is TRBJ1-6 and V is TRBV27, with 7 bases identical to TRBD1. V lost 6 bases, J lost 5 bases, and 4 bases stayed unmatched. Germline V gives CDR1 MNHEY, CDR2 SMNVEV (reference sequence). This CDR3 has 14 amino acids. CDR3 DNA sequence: TGTGCCAGCAGCCCGGGGACAGATAATTCACCCCTCCACTTT. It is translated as CASSPGTDNSPLHF.

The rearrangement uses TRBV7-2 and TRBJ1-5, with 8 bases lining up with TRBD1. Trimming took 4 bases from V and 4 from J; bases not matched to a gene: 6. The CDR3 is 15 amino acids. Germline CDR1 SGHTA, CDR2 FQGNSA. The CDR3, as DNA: TGTGCCAGCAGCTCTGGGACAGGTGGGAATCAGCCCCAGCATTTT. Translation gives CASSSGTGGNQPQHF.

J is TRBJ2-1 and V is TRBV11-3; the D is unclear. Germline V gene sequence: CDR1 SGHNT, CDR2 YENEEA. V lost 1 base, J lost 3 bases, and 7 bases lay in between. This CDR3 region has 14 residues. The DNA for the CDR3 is TGTGCCAGCAGCTTAGGTTCAGTCTACAATGAGCAGTTCTTC. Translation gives CASSLGSVYNEQFF.